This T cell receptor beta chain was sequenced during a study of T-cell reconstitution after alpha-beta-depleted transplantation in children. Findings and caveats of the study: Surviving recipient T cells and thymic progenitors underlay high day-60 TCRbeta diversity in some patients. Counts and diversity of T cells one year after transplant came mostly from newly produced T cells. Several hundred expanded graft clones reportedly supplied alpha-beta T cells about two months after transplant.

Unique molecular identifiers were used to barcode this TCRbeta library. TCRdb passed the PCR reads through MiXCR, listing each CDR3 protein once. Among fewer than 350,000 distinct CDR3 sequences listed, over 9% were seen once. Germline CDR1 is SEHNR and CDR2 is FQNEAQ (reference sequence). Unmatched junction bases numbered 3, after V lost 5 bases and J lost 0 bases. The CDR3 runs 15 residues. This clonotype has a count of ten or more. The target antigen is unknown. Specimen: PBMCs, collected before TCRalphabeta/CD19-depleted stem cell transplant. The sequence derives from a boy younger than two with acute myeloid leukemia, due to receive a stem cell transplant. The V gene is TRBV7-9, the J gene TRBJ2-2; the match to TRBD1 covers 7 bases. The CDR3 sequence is CASSLDRPNTGELFF. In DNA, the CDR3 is TGTGCCAGCAGCCTGGACAGGCCGAACACCGGGGAGCTGTTTTTT.